This T cell receptor beta chain was identified during a study of vaccination effects on CD4 cells after COVID-19. At the level of the study: PBMC cultures contained about 1.9 million cells per well, 10 IU/ml IL-2 and around 9.4 ug/ml peptides. Overall study results and limits: Healthy vaccinees' vaccine-induced clones included only 1 of 255 cross-reacting with common cold coronaviruses.

Remarks on this clone: Its antigen remains unknown.

Trimming left V 8 bases short and J 9 bases short, with 14 bases between. This CDR3 contains 13 residues. CDR1 is SEHNR, CDR2 FQNEAQ, per germline (reference sequence). The data were produced by immunoSEQ multiplex PCR, yet TCRdb's version contains in-frame clones alone and is incomplete. Among under 70,000 clones, about 67% were seen once, and the ten largest hold 2.2%. Having been cultured for about 10 days, the cells underwent CD4+ T cell isolation. Vaccine administered to participants consisted of two doses of either BNT162b2 or mRNA-1273. Negative nucleocapsid antibody tests before and after vaccination confirmed no previous SARS-CoV-2 infection. Cultures had half their medium replaced with IL-2 medium on days 3 and 7.

The sample in question was CD4+ T cells from PBMCs cultured without peptide, obtained after COVID-19 vaccination. The receptor was isolated from a human donor who received a COVID-19 vaccine. This chain links TRBV7-9 with TRBJ1-6, with D possibly TRBD1 on 6 matching bases. CDR3 residues: CASVGGSRSPLHF. The CDR3 DNA follows: TGTGCCAGCGTGGGGGGCAGTCGTTCACCCCTCCACTTT. Drawing the rest from reference TRBV7-9 and TRBJ1-6, the complete variable domain is DTGVSQNPRHKITKRGQNVTFRCDPISEHNRLYWYRQTLGQGPEFLTYFQNEAQLEKSRLLSDRFSAERPKGSFSTLEIQRTEQGDSAMYLCASVGGSRSPLHFGNGTRLTVT.